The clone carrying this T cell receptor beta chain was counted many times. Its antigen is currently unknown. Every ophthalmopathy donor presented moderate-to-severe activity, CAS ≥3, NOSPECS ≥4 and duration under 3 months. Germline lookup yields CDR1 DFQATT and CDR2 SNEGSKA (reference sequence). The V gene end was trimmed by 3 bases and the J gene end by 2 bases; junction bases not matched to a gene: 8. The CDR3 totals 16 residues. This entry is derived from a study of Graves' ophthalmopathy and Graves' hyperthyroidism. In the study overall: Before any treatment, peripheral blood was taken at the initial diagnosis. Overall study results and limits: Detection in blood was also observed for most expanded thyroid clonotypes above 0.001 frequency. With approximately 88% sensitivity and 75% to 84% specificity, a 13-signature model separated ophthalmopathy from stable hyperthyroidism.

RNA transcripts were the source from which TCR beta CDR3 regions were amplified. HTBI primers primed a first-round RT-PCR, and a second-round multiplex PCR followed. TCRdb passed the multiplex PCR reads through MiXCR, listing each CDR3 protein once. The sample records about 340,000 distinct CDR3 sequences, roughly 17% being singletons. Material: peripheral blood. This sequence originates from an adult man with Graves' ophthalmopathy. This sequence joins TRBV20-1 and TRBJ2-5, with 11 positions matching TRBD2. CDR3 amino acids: CSARPVGTSGQETQYF. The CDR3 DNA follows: TGCAGTGCTAGGCCAGTTGGGACTAGCGGACAAGAGACCCAGTACTTC.